This T cell receptor beta chain was documented in a study of spatial heterogeneity in lung cancer. Study-wide context: More beta-chain than alpha-chain sequences were consistently detected.

Trimming shortened V by 0 bases and J by 0 bases, and 15 bases separated the two germline ends. Germline V gene lookup returns CDR1 MNHEY and CDR2 SMNVEV (reference sequence). The CDR3 is made up of 18 amino acids. TCRdb used MiXCR to reprocess the 5' RACE reads, holding one entry per CDR3 protein. The sample has about 10,000 distinct CDR3 sequences, around 3.5% seen once; the top ten hold roughly 52%. This clonotype was seen repeatedly, ten times or more. For a library built for alpha chains, this beta chain is a stray read; little rests on its size. The sample's time point: sample taken at primary tumor resection. Unsorted whole RNA from tumor, nontumor lung or frozen PBMC underwent sequencing.

The rearrangement links TRBV27 to TRBJ1-5, with D possibly being TRBD1 (5 bases). The source material was PBMCs, sampled at surgery. The sequence derives from a female donor with early-stage non-small cell lung cancer. The CDR3 spells CASSLSNMGRGSNQPQHF. The DNA of the CDR3 is TGTGCCAGCAGTTTATCGAATATGGGGCGCGGTAGCAATCAGCCCCAGCATTTT.